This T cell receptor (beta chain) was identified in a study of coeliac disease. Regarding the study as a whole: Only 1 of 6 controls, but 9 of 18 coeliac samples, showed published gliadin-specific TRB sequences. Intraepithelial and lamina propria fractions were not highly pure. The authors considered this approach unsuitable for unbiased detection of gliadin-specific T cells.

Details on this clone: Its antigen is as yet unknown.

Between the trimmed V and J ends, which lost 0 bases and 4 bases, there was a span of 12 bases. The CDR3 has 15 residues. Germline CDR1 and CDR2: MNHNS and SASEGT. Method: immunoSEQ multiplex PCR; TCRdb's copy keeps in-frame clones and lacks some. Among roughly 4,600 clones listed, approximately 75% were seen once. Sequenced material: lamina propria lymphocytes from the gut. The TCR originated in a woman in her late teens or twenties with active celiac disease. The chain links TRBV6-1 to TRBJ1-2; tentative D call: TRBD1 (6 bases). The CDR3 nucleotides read TGTGCCAGCAGTGAAGCTCAGGGGAAGGGCTATGGCTACACCTTC. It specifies CASSEAQGKGYGYTF.